This entry concerns a single T cell receptor (beta chain). Its antigen is not known. With the Oncomine TCR Beta short-read assay, DNA from cultured CD4+ T cells was sequenced. MiXCR was run by TCRdb on the PCR reads, yielding one entry per CDR3 protein. Among over 14,000 distinct CDR3 sequences listed, 51% were seen once. This entry is derived from a study of vaccination and CD4 T cells after COVID-19. Across the study: Treatment of control cultures consisted of a CEFX pool, an HIV-1 Nef pool, or no peptide.

Per germline, CDR1 ENHRY and CDR2 SYGVKD. Trimming removed 6 bases at V and 6 bases at J, with 16 bases between. The CDR3 covers 14 residues. Treatment specified: roughly 11-day PBMC culture with coronavirus spike peptide pools or control peptides (ViraFEST assay). This sequence was found in a human donor who had recovered from COVID-19. The chain combines TRBV10-3 with TRBJ2-3; D may be TRBD1 (6 bases). Source material: CD4+ T cells from blood, cultured in vitro. Written as DNA, the CDR3 is TGTGCCATCAGCACTCGGACAGCCGCGGATACGCAGTATTTT. Translation gives CAISTRTAADTQYF.